One sample yielded the 30 T cell receptor beta chains listed below, sequenced in a study of CD8+CD57+ T cells in acquired aplastic anemia. Genomic DNA constituted the template upon which TCR beta VDJ and CDR3 profiling was performed. TCRdb re-called the reads through MiXCR, storing one row per CDR3 protein. Of roughly 290,000 distinct CDR3 sequences listed, roughly 53% were seen once; the top ten hold under 1.5%. Patients who underwent sequencing had shown CD8+CD57+ cell expansion by flow cytometry. The sequenced sample was sorted CD4+, CD8+, or CD8+CD57+ T cells (not recorded which) from PBMCs. These receptors came from a human donor with aplastic anemia.

This clonotype was seen once. The chain joins TRBV20-1 to TRBJ1-1; D is perhaps TRBD1 (5 bases). CDR1 DFQATT and CDR2 SNEGSKA come from the germline V gene (reference sequence). The CDR3 runs 14 residues. V lost 2 bases to trimming and J lost 0 bases, with 10 bases between them. The CDR3 sequence is CSARLTDMNTEAFF. The CDR3 coding sequence is TGCAGTGCTAGACTGACAGACATGAACACTGAAGCTTTCTTT.

This sequence joins TRBV5-1 and TRBJ2-3; D ambiguous. CDR1 is SGHRS, CDR2 YFSETQ, per germline. The CDR3 runs 14 residues. Trimming took 4 bases from V and 1 from J, leaving 10 bases between them. CDR3 amino acids: CASSPPPGTDTQYF. The CDR3 DNA reads as TGCGCCAGCAGCCCACCTCCGGGCACAGATACGCAGTATTTT.

This sequence joins TRBV10-1 and TRBJ2-1; 14 positions match TRBD2. This CDR3 has 15 residues. The V gene's germline CDR1 is WNHNN and CDR2 SYGVQD (reference sequence). The V and J ends lost 6 bases and 5 bases, in that order; junction bases with no gene match: 3. The CDR3 protein is CASRGTSGSNNEQFF. In DNA, the CDR3 is TGCGCCAGCAGGGGGACTAGCGGGAGTAACAATGAGCAGTTCTTC.

This chain links TRBV10-3 with TRBJ1-5; tentative D call: TRBD1 (6 bases). The CDR3 contains 17 residues. V lost 0 bases and J lost 4, with 16 bases in between. CDR1 is ENHRY and CDR2 is SYGVKD in the germline V gene. The CDR3 region is CAISESSPSQGNQPQHF. The CDR3 nucleotides are TGTGCCATCAGTGAGTCTTCGCCGAGTCAGGGGAATCAGCCCCAGCATTTT.

J is TRBJ2-7 and V is TRBV2; TRBD2 might be the D (6 bases). CDR1 and CDR2 (germline): SNHLY, FYNNEI. With 7 bases removed from V and 3 bases from J, the gap between germline ends came to 13 bases. CDR3 length: 13 residues. The CDR3 coding sequence is TGTGCCAGCATGGAGGGTGTGGGCTACGAGCAGTACTTC. It codes for CASMEGVGYEQYF.

This clonotype came up a few times. The chain carries TRBV5-1 and TRBJ1-1; perhaps TRBD1 as D (6 bases). The CDR3 is 15 residues long. CDR1 is SGHRS and CDR2 is YFSETQ in the germline V gene. Trimming left V 1 base short and J 1 base short, with 11 bases between. The CDR3 DNA sequence: TGCGCCAGCAGCTTGCCGGGGGGGCGGAACACTGAAGCTTTCTTT. This gives the protein CASSLPGGRNTEAFF.

This clonotype was detected many times. The V and J genes are TRBV20-1 and TRBJ1-1; D gene ambiguous. Germline V gene lookup returns CDR1 DFQATT and CDR2 SNEGSKA (reference sequence). The CDR3 contains 12 residues. The V end lost 5 bases, the J end lost 2 bases, and 9 bases lay between the germline ends. This CDR3 is CSAARVNTEAFF. CDR3 sequence (DNA): TGCAGTGCTGCCCGGGTTAACACTGAAGCTTTCTTT.

This chain joins TRBV15 and TRBJ1-1; 10 nucleotides agree with TRBD1. Germline V CDR1 and CDR2: LNHNV, YYDKDF (reference sequence). This CDR3 contains 16 residues. The ends lost 3 bases at V and 5 bases at J; junction bases unmatched: 9. The DNA of the CDR3 is TGTGCCACCAGCAGCCCATCCGACAGGGGGCGGACTGAAGCTTTCTTT. It encodes CATSSPSDRGRTEAFF. Combining the CDR3 with reference TRBV15 and TRBJ1-1 gives the whole variable domain DAMVIQNPRYQVTQFGKPVTLSCSQTLNHNVMYWYQQKSSQAPKLLFHYYDKDFNNEADTPDNFQSRRPNTSFCFLDIRSPGLGDTAMYLCATSSPSDRGRTEAFFGQGTRLTVV.

In its sample, this clonotype was seen a few times. V is TRBV9 and J is TRBJ2-7, with 9 nucleotides matching TRBD1. This CDR3 has 13 residues. The V gene end was trimmed by 4 bases and the J gene end by 5 bases; junction bases not matched to a gene: 4. Germline assignment: CDR1 SGDLS and CDR2 YYNGEE. This chain's CDR3 is CASSRDRDHEQYF. The DNA of the CDR3 is TGTGCCAGCAGCCGGGACAGGGACCACGAGCAGTACTTC. The whole variable domain, remainder taken from reference TRBV9 and TRBJ2-7, is DSGVTQTPKHLITATGQRVTLRCSPRSGDLSVYWYQQSLDQGLQFLIQYYNGEERAKGNILERFSAQQFPDLHSELNLSSLELGDSALYFCASSRDRDHEQYFGPGTRLTVT.

Ten or more counts support this clonotype. The chain has TRBV5-1 and TRBJ2-3, with D possibly matching TRBD1 (5 bases). Germline CDR1 is SGHRS and CDR2 is YFSETQ. The CDR3 is made up of 16 amino acids. V dropped 0 bases and J dropped 3 bases, with 14 bases sitting between them. This CDR3 reads CASSLVPIQGTDTQYF. The CDR3 DNA sequence: TGCGCCAGCAGCTTGGTCCCCATCCAGGGAACAGATACGCAGTATTTT.

This clonotype was counted between two and nine times. The gene calls are TRBV20-1 and TRBJ1-5; 9 bases are a match to TRBD1. This CDR3 comprises 14 residues. Germline lookup yields CDR1 DFQATT and CDR2 SNEGSKA (reference sequence). Trimming took 6 bases from V and 2 from J; bases not matched to a gene: 5. The CDR3 reads CSATGGRGNQPQHF. CDR3 nucleotides: TGCAGTGCAACAGGGGGCCGGGGCAATCAGCCCCAGCATTTT.

The chain is built from TRBV20-1 and TRBJ2-5; no reliable D call. V lost 3 bases and J 0 bases, leaving 11 bases between the germline ends. The CDR3 is 14 residues long. The germline V gene has CDR1 DFQATT and CDR2 SNEGSKA (reference sequence). CDR3 protein: CSASLDPNQETQYF. CDR3 nucleotides: TGCAGTGCTAGTTTGGACCCCAACCAAGAGACCCAGTACTTC.

Remarks on this clonotype: This may arise from a read error, as a much more abundant clone is one base away. The chain is built from TRBV20-1 and TRBJ2-7; TRBD2 is a possible D gene (6 bases). The CDR3 sequence is 13 residues long. Germline V lookup: CDR1 DFQATT, CDR2 SNEGSKA (reference sequence). With 3 bases removed from V and 5 bases from J, the gap between germline ends came to 14 bases. The CDR3: CSARNLARNEQYF. CDR3 nucleotides: TGCAGTGCTAGGAATCTAGCGAGGAACGAGCAGTACTTC.

Turning to this clonotype: Germline and junction disagree at one end, which may indicate a read error. This sequence joins TRBV9 and TRBJ1-4; no firm D call. The CDR3 covers 13 residues. CDR1 and CDR2 from the germline V gene are SGDLS and YYNGEE. CDR3 bases: TGTGTCAGCAGCGTTAGTCTAAATGAACAACTGTTTTTT. This encodes CVSSVSLNEQLFF.

The chain uses TRBV5-5 and TRBJ2-2; tentatively, D is TRBD2 (5 bases). Per the germline V gene, CDR1 is SGHKS and CDR2 is YYEKEE (reference sequence). V lost 2 bases and J lost 0, with 8 bases in between. The CDR3 sequence is 15 residues long. The CDR3 nucleotides are TGTGCCAGCAGCTTTGCGGAGGCGAACACCGGGGAGCTGTTTTTT. Translated, it gives CASSFAEANTGELFF.

At least ten counts were recorded for this clonotype. V usage is TRBV7-3 and J usage is TRBJ2-3, with a possible D match to TRBD1 (5 bases). The germline V and J ends were trimmed by 4 bases and 2 bases, with 10 bases remaining between them. Per the germline V gene, CDR1 is SGHTA and CDR2 is FQGTGA. This CDR3 comprises 14 residues. This chain's CDR3 is CASSSPDTTDTQYF. Here the CDR3 DNA reads TGTGCCAGCAGCTCGCCGGACACCACAGATACGCAGTATTTT.

With respect to this clonotype: Since a much larger clone is just one base distant, this may be a read error. This chain connects TRBV18 to TRBJ1-1; D not resolved. This CDR3 spans 14 amino acids. Germline lookup yields CDR1 KGHSH and CDR2 LQKENI. The CDR3 region is CASSLQSQNTVAFF. The CDR3 DNA follows: TGTGCCAGCTCACTTCAGTCCCAGAACACTGTAGCTTTCTTT.

This clonotype was observed at least ten times. The rearrangement uses TRBV25-1 and TRBJ2-4; maybe TRBD1 (5 bases). Germline V gene lookup returns CDR1 MGHDK and CDR2 SYGVNS. V was shortened by 3 bases and J by 0 bases, with 15 bases between the two germline ends. The CDR3 has 17 amino acids. The CDR3 loop is CASSEQGRVLAKNIQYF. The CDR3 region has the DNA TGTGCCAGCAGTGAGCAGGGAAGAGTCCTAGCCAAAAACATTCAGTACTTC.

There are a few counts of this clonotype. CDR3 bases: TGTGCCAGCAGCTCCGAGATGGGGACCTACGAGCAGTACTTC. This gives the protein CASSSEMGTYEQYF. The rearrangement joins TRBV7-3 to TRBJ2-7; D unresolved. The V gene's germline CDR1 is SGHTA and CDR2 FQGTGA. The CDR3 runs to 14 residues. Trimming removed 4 bases at V and 2 bases at J, with 12 bases between.

This clonotype was observed at least ten times. The chain is built from TRBV20-1 and TRBJ1-2; 9 nucleotides agree with TRBD1. J gave up 4 bases and V 0 bases, and 15 bases lay outside the gene matches. The CDR3 has 18 amino acids. The germline gives CDR1 DFQATT, CDR2 SNEGSKA (reference sequence). Here the CDR3 reads CSARDHQDPGQGGYGYTF. For the CDR3, the DNA is TGCAGTGCTAGAGATCATCAGGATCCGGGACAGGGAGGCTATGGCTACACCTTC.

J is TRBJ2-7 and V is TRBV20-1, with 8 bases lining up with TRBD2. Trimming cost V 3 bases and J 9 bases; bases outside gene matches: 13. This CDR3 is built from 14 residues. Looked up from germline, CDR1 is DFQATT and CDR2 is SNEGSKA (reference sequence). CDR3 amino acids: CSASTSDGSGRQYF. The CDR3 DNA reads TGCAGTGCTAGCACCTCTGACGGGAGCGGGAGGCAGTACTTC.

This chain uses TRBV7-3 with TRBJ2-2, with D possibly TRBD1 on 6 matching bases. Germline V gene lookup returns CDR1 SGHTA and CDR2 FQGTGA. The CDR3 runs to 14 residues. V was trimmed by 6 bases and J by 3 bases, leaving 11 bases between them. CDR3 bases: TGTGCCAGCAGGGCGTACAGGGACACCGGGGAGCTGTTTTTT. This encodes CASRAYRDTGELFF.

V and J are TRBV10-3 and TRBJ2-7, with D possibly matching TRBD2 (6 bases). V lost 0 bases, J lost 3 bases, and 12 bases lay in between. The germline CDR1 and CDR2 sequences are ENHRY and SYGVKD. The CDR3 is 15 residues long. The CDR3 reads CAISESSEGLYEQYF. The DNA of the CDR3 is TGTGCCATCAGTGAGTCCTCGGAGGGGCTCTACGAGCAGTACTTC.

The chain has TRBV20-1 and TRBJ2-2; 12 bases match TRBD2. CDR1 is DFQATT and CDR2 is SNEGSKA in the germline V gene (reference sequence). V lost 6 bases, J lost 3 bases, and 8 bases stayed unmatched. This CDR3 is built from 16 residues. CDR3 DNA sequence: TGCAGTGCGCCAAGACTAGCGGGGGCGTACACCGGGGAGCTGTTTTTT. It yields the protein CSAPRLAGAYTGELFF.

This chain connects TRBV20-1 to TRBJ2-1, with D perhaps TRBD2 (5 bases). The germline V gene encodes CDR1 DFQATT and CDR2 SNEGSKA (reference sequence). V lost 1 base, J lost 9 bases, and 19 bases lay in between. CDR3 length equals 15 residues. The CDR3 nucleotides read TGCAGTGCTAGAGTAGTCCTCCACCGCGGGCTTGAGCAGTTCTTC. Protein: CSARVVLHRGLEQFF.

The chain joins TRBV12-3 or TRBV12-4 to TRBJ1-6; D is undetermined. The CDR3 runs 15 residues. V was cut by 6 bases and J by 6 bases, with 15 bases left in between. Written as DNA, the CDR3 is TGTGCCAGCAGCCCGGACGCAGGTAGTAATTCACCCCTCCACTTT. Translation: CASSPDAGSNSPLHF.

This rearrangement joins TRBV7-9 to TRBJ2-5; 7 bases agree with TRBD1. This CDR3 contains 15 residues. Germline-derived CDR1 and CDR2 are SEHNR and FQNEAQ (reference sequence). V was clipped by 4 bases and J by 5 bases; unmatched bases: 10. CDR3 nucleotides: TGTGCCAGCAGCTACCTGACAGGGTTTGGGGAGACCCAGTACTTC. It translates to CASSYLTGFGETQYF.

At least ten counts were recorded for this clonotype. This sequence joins TRBV14 and TRBJ1-1; D uncertain. Germline V CDR1 and CDR2: SGHDN, FVKESK. The CDR3 loop spans 13 amino acids. The V gene lost 1 base and the J gene lost 4 bases, with 7 bases spanning the gap. CDR3 sequence: CASSQVAATEAFF. CDR3 sequence (DNA): TGTGCCAGCAGCCAAGTGGCAGCCACTGAAGCTTTCTTT.

The rearrangement joins TRBV24-1 to TRBJ1-6; D gene unclear. V was trimmed by 8 bases and J by 8 bases, leaving 12 bases between them. CDR3 length: 13 residues. Germline V lookup: CDR1 KGHDR, CDR2 SFDVKD. The CDR3 protein is CATIGFPYSPLHF. In DNA form, the CDR3 reads TGTGCCACCATCGGGTTCCCTTATTCACCCCTCCACTTT.

This chain uses TRBV7-8 with TRBJ2-5; D perhaps matches TRBD1 (6 bases). CDR1 is SGHVS and CDR2 is FQNEAQ in the germline V gene. V shed 6 bases and J shed 4 bases, with 21 bases lying between them. This CDR3 is built from 16 residues. This CDR3 is CASSVGDTPSGETQYF. The CDR3 coding sequence is TGTGCCAGCAGTGTGGGGGACACCCCGTCGGGAGAGACCCAGTACTTC. Drawing the rest from reference TRBV7-8 and TRBJ2-5, the complete variable domain is GAGVSQSPRYKVAKRGQDVALRCDPISGHVSLFWYQQALGQGPEFLTYFQNEAQLDKSGLPSDRFFAERPEGSVSTLKIQRTQQEDSAVYLCASSVGDTPSGETQYFGPGTRLLVL.